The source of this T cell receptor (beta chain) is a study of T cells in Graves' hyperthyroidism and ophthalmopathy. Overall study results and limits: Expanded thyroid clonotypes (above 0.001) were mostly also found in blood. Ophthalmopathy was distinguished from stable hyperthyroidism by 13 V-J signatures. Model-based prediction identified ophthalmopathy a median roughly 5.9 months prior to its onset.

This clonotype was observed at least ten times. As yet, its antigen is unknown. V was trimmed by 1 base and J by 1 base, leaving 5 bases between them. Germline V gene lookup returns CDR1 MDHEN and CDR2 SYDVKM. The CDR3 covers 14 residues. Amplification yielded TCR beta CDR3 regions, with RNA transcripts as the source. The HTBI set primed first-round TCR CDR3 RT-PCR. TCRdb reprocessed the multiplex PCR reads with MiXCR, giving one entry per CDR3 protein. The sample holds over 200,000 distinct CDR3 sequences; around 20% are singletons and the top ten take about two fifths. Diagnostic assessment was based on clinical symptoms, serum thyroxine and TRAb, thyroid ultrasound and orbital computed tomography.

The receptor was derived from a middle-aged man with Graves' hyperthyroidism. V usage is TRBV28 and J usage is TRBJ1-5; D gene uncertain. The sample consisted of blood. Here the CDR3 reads CASSLFSSNQPQHF. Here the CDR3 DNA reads TGTGCCAGCAGTTTATTTTCAAGCAATCAGCCCCAGCATTTT.